What follows are 14 T cell receptor beta chains derived from one specimen sequenced in a study of cytomegalovirus exposure and HLA in healthy donors. The PCR contained 60 Vbeta and 13 Jbeta primers. TCRdb keeps only in-frame clones here, not all; method: immunoSEQ multiplex PCR. The repertoire holds 52,000 or so clones, with approximately 78% as singletons. The source material was PBMCs. The receptors originated from a female donor in good health and CMV-seronegative.

Comment on this clone: The conserved final phenylalanine or tryptophan is absent from the CDR3, which likely points to a read error. The chain uses TRBV7-8 and TRBJ1-2; 8 bases fit TRBD1. This CDR3 is built from 17 residues. CDR1 SGHVS and CDR2 FQNEAQ come from the germline V gene. The junction had 19 bases not matched to a gene; V was cut back by 5 bases and J by 8 bases. The CDR3 region is CASSRNRQGPEQIGYTL. Written as DNA, the CDR3 is TGTGCCAGCAGCCGCAATCGACAGGGGCCCGAACAAATCGGCTACACCCTC.

The CDR3 nucleotides read TGCGCCAGCAGCTGGGACAGGGGGGGAACCAAAAACATTCAGTACTTC. This codes for CASSWDRGGTKNIQYF. The chain combines TRBV5-1 with TRBJ2-4; 11 nucleotides line up with TRBD1. Losses at the gene ends were 3 bases for V and 2 bases for J; bases not matched to a gene: 4. The CDR3 runs 16 residues. Looked up from germline, CDR1 is SGHRS and CDR2 is YFSETQ.

The chain is built from TRBV19 and TRBJ1-2; TRBD1 aligns across 7 bases. V shed 4 bases and J 2 bases; nucleotides not matched to a gene: 1. The CDR3 has 13 residues. Germline V CDR1 and CDR2: LNHDA, SQIVND (reference sequence). This CDR3 reads CASSRGQNYGYTF. As DNA, the CDR3 is TGTGCCAGTAGTAGGGGACAGAACTATGGCTACACCTTC.

The chain has TRBV2 and TRBJ1-5; no definite D call. The V gene's germline CDR1 is SNHLY and CDR2 FYNNEI. V was shortened by 5 bases and J by 4 bases, with 3 bases between the two germline ends. The CDR3 length is 11 residues. The DNA of the CDR3 is TGTGCCAGCAGTTTAAATCAGCCCCAGCATTTT. Protein product: CASSLNQPQHF.

The chain is built from TRBV12-5 and TRBJ1-4; weak D call: TRBD1 (6 bases). The CDR3 runs to 13 residues. From germline, CDR1 is LGHNT and CDR2 FRNRAP. The V gene lost 0 bases and the J gene lost 11 bases, with 10 bases spanning the gap. The CDR3 loop is CASGLVQGWKLFF. CDR3 sequence (DNA): TGTGCTAGTGGTTTGGTACAGGGCTGGAAACTGTTTTTT. Based on the CDR3 plus reference TRBV12-5 and TRBJ1-4, the full variable domain is DARVTQTPRHKVTEMGQEVTMRCQPILGHNTVFWYRQTMMQGLELLAYFRNRAPLDDSGMPKDRFSAEMPDATLATLKIQPSEPRDSAVYFCASGLVQGWKLFFGSGTQLSVL.

The rearrangement links TRBV5-5 to TRBJ1-1, with D unresolved. V gave up 0 bases and J gave up 3 bases, with 9 bases separating them. The CDR3 extends over 14 amino acids. The V gene's germline CDR1 is SGHKS and CDR2 YYEKEE (reference sequence). The CDR3 bases are TGTGCCAGCAGCTTGGGGTTCGGGGACACTGAAGCTTTCTTT. It codes for CASSLGFGDTEAFF.

V is TRBV4-2 and J is TRBJ2-3; TRBD1 might be the D (6 bases). V was cut by 4 bases and J by 3 bases, with 11 bases left in between. The CDR3 has 14 residues. CDR1 and CDR2 from the germline V gene are LGHNA and YNFKEQ. The CDR3 reads CASSLRTETDTQYF. The CDR3 nucleotides are TGTGCCAGCAGCCTCAGGACAGAAACAGATACGCAGTATTTT.

V gene TRBV23-1 combines with J gene TRBJ1-4; the D gene is possibly TRBD1 (6 bases). TRBV23-1 is known as an ORF, though its function is uncertain. Trimming cost V 3 bases and J 5 bases, with 13 bases left between them. The CDR3 totals 15 residues. For the CDR3, the DNA is TGCGCCAGCAGTCAGTCTGGACAGCCGAATGAAAAACTGTTTTTT. This sequence encodes CASSQSGQPNEKLFF.

The chain uses TRBV6-6 and TRBJ2-3, with 12 bases matching TRBD2. Germline trimming cut 5 bases from V and 5 bases from J; bases unmatched to any gene: 8. CDR3 length: 16 residues. The V gene's germline CDR1 is MNHNY and CDR2 SVGAGI (reference sequence). CDR3 residues: CASSGASGGAKDTQYF. CDR3 nucleotides: TGTGCCAGCAGTGGGGCTAGCGGGGGGGCAAAAGATACGCAGTATTTT.

This clone was recorded a few times. The chain has TRBV10-1 and TRBJ1-1; D is perhaps TRBD1 (5 bases). Germline-derived CDR1 and CDR2 are WNHNN and SYGVQD (reference sequence). Between the trimmed V and J ends, which lost 0 bases and 3 bases, there was a span of 8 bases. The CDR3 has 14 residues. The CDR3 reads CASSESSGYTEAFF. In DNA form, the CDR3 reads TGCGCCAGCAGTGAGTCCTCAGGGTACACTGAAGCTTTCTTT.

The chain employs TRBV7-2 and TRBJ1-1; 11 positions match TRBD1. CDR3 length: 17 amino acids. CDR1 is SGHTA and CDR2 is FQGNSA in the germline V gene. The junction had 11 bases not matched to a gene; V was cut back by 4 bases and J by 4 bases. The CDR3 sequence: CASSSLGQGARGTEAFF. Here the CDR3 DNA reads TGTGCCAGCAGCTCTCTCGGACAGGGGGCGCGAGGCACTGAAGCTTTCTTT.

This chain joins TRBV30 and TRBJ1-4; D is uncertain. V shed 0 bases and J shed 6 bases, with 11 bases lying between them. Germline loops: CDR1 GTSNPN, CDR2 SVGIG (reference sequence). The CDR3 covers 14 residues. The CDR3 sequence: CAWSVGGSDEKLFF. In DNA form, the CDR3 reads TGTGCCTGGAGTGTAGGAGGTTCGGATGAAAAACTGTTTTTT.

This clone was detected only a few times. V gene TRBV28 combines with J gene TRBJ2-7; D gene unclear. Trimming removed 8 bases from V and 5 bases from J, with 16 bases in between. This CDR3 contains 13 residues. Germline V gene lookup returns CDR1 MDHEN and CDR2 SYDVKM. Written as DNA, the CDR3 is TGTGCCAGCCTAGACGGTTCTGCCCACGAGCAGTACTTC. Protein sequence: CASLDGSAHEQYF.

The gene calls are TRBV7-2 and TRBJ2-7, with 15 bases matching TRBD2. There are 15 residues in the CDR3. Germline trimming cut 4 bases from V and 4 bases from J; bases unmatched to any gene: 2. In germline, CDR1 is SGHTA, CDR2 FQGNSA. The CDR3, as DNA: TGTGCCAGCAGCTCGGGACTAGCGGGGGGATACGAGCAGTACTTC. Translated, it gives CASSSGLAGGYEQYF.